Listed below are T cell receptor beta chains from one sample, sequenced in a study of blood T cell repertoires in COVID-19. Measured with immunoSEQ multiplex PCR; TCRdb has only the in-frame clones, and not every one. The profile covers 150,000 to 200,000 clones, with roughly 90% appearing a single time and more than 6.5% taken by the ten largest. Material for sequencing was PBMCs or T cells enriched from blood (not recorded which). Receptors were obtained from a woman aged 45-65 years who had recovered from COVID-19. Each CDR3 is given with its conserved first and last residue. D genes are given only for firm matches. Expanded clones are given a class, and other clones once, few, many or no size at all.

V gene	D gene	J gene	clone size	CDR3 DNA	CDR3 protein
TRBV11-1	.	TRBJ1-1	.	TGTGCCAGCAGCCCGTCCCGGGACACCACTGAAGCTTTCTTT	CASSPSRDTTEAFF
TRBV4-1	TRBD1	TRBJ1-5	.	TGCGCCAGCAGCCAAGATCCACAGGGGCCTCCCTCCCAGCATTTT	CASSQDPQGPPSQHF
TRBV7-2	TRBD2	TRBJ2-5	.	TGTGCCAGCAGCCCAAGGGGCGGGGGGACGGTCCTCCAAGAGACCCAGTACTTC	CASSPRGGGTVLQETQYF
TRBV7-8	.	TRBJ1-5	once	TGTGCCACCGGGCGGAGGGAGGGCCAGCCCCAGCATTTT	CATGRREGQPQHF
TRBV7-6	TRBD2	TRBJ2-5	.	TGTGCCAGCAGCTTAGGAGGACTAGCGGGGGGGCAAGAGACCCAGTACTTC	CASSLGGLAGGQETQYF
TRBV27	.	TRBJ1-4	.	TGTGCCAGCAGTCATACATTAACCGGGGAAAAACTGTTTTTT	CASSHTLTGEKLFF
TRBV27	TRBD2	TRBJ2-3	.	TGTGCCAGCAGGCAACCGGGACTAGACACAGATACGCAGTATTTT	CASRQPGLDTDTQYF
TRBV27	TRBD1	TRBJ1-1	.	TGTGCCAGCAGACTCGGACAGGGATTGAACACTGAAGCTTTCTTT	CASRLGQGLNTEAFF
TRBV19	TRBD1	TRBJ1-1	.	TGTGCCAGTAGTACCTCGACAGGGCTGAACACTGAAGCTTTCTTT	CASSTSTGLNTEAFF
TRBV20-1	.	TRBJ1-2	.	TGCAGTGCTATCCTTGGCTACACCTTC	CSAILGYTF
TRBV19	TRBD2	TRBJ2-1	.	TGTGCCAGTAGCGTAGCGGGGGGGAATGAGCAGTTCTTC	CASSVAGGNEQFF
TRBV7-2	.	TRBJ2-5	.	TGTGCCAGCAGCTCCAGGGGTCAGGCTGGGCAGACCCAGTACTTC	CASSSRGQAGQTQYF
TRBV6-2/TRBV6-3	.	TRBJ1-2	once	TGTGCCAGCAGCCACAGGGTTACCTATGGCTACACCTTC	CASSHRVTYGYTF
TRBV19	TRBD1	TRBJ1-2	once	TGTGCCAGTAGTCCCGAGACAGGGCTGGGGTATGGCTACACCTTC	CASSPETGLGYGYTF
TRBV9	TRBD2	TRBJ2-3	.	TGTGCCAGCAGCGTAGCGGCGGGGGGGGACACAGATACGCAGTATTTT	CASSVAAGGDTDTQYF
TRBV20-1	TRBD1	TRBJ1-2	.	TGCAGTGCTAGTGAAACCGACAGGGGCTATGGCTACACCTTC	CSASETDRGYGYTF